The 28 T cell receptor beta chains given below trace back to one sample, sequenced in a study of shared clonotypes between healthy human individuals. TCRdb's table, derived via immunoSEQ multiplex PCR, lists solely in-frame clones and lacks some. Found here are roughly 660,000 clones, 90% of them singletons; the top ten hold 34%. Source material: memory CD8+ T cells from PBMCs. Specified subset: CD45RO+ cells pooled with CCR7-negative TemRA cells. The receptor source for this set is a young man in good health. Some clones in this sample may be carry-over from other donors' samples.

The chain joins TRBV4-1 to TRBJ1-1; 8 bases line up with TRBD1. This CDR3 has 17 residues. V dropped 0 bases and J dropped 3; count of bases not matched to a gene: 9. The germline V gene has CDR1 MGHRA and CDR2 YSYEKL. CDR3: CASSQDGQGAVDTEAFF. CDR3 in DNA: TGCGCCAGCAGCCAAGATGGTCAGGGGGCCGTAGACACTGAAGCTTTCTTT.

The rearrangement uses TRBV6-4 and TRBJ2-1; TRBD2 aligns across 11 bases. Germline assignment: CDR1 MRHNA and CDR2 SNTAGT. CDR3 length: 15 residues. The V segment lost 8 bases and the J segment 4 bases; nucleotides outside the gene matches: 7. DNA for the CDR3: TGTGCCAGCGCCCCGACTAGCGGGAATTACAATGAGCAGTTCTTC. The encoded protein is CASAPTSGNYNEQFF.

J is TRBJ1-1 and V is TRBV30; D is unclear. Trimming shortened V by 3 bases and J by 1 base, and 18 bases separated the two germline ends. Germline assignment: CDR1 GTSNPN and CDR2 SVGIG (reference sequence). The CDR3 is made up of 16 amino acids. CDR3: CAWSDGNGPPNTEAFF. In DNA, the CDR3 is TGTGCCTGGAGCGACGGGAACGGTCCCCCGAACACTGAAGCTTTCTTT.

V usage is TRBV27 and J usage is TRBJ2-5, with 7 bases lining up with TRBD2. The CDR3 is 15 residues long. The V and J ends lost 5 bases and 3 bases, in that order; junction bases with no gene match: 9. The V gene's germline CDR1 is MNHEY and CDR2 SMNVEV (reference sequence). The CDR3 is CASSTRVAGEETQYF. CDR3 in DNA: TGTGCCAGCAGTACCCGGGTGGCGGGGGAAGAGACCCAGTACTTC.

J is TRBJ2-7 and V is TRBV4-1; D is possibly TRBD1 (6 bases). Germline values: CDR1 MGHRA, CDR2 YSYEKL. The V end was cut by 4 bases, the J end by 4 bases, with 14 bases between. The CDR3 consists of 14 residues. The CDR3 DNA reads as TGCGCCAGCAGCCTCCAATCCGGACAGTACGAGCAGTACTTC. Its protein product is CASSLQSGQYEQYF.

V and J are TRBV9 and TRBJ2-7; TRBD1 is a possible D gene (5 bases). The CDR3 loop spans 12 amino acids. Looked up from germline, CDR1 is SGDLS and CDR2 is YYNGEE. Trimming took off 4 bases at V and 3 bases at J, with 8 bases between the two ends. The CDR3 nucleotides read TGTGCCAGCAGCTCCAGGGACTACGAGCAGTACTTC. This gives the protein CASSSRDYEQYF.

The genes are TRBV5-6 and TRBJ2-2; D perhaps matches TRBD2 (5 bases). With 4 bases removed from V and 5 bases from J, the gap between germline ends came to 15 bases. The germline gives CDR1 SGHDT, CDR2 YYEEEE. This CDR3 contains 15 residues. The CDR3 reads CASSEAWGATGELFF. CDR3 nucleotides: TGTGCCAGCAGCGAAGCGTGGGGAGCGACCGGGGAGCTGTTTTTT.

J is TRBJ1-2 and V is TRBV6-6; D is possibly TRBD1 (5 bases). There are 13 residues in the CDR3. V was clipped by 2 bases and J by 6 bases, with 10 bases between them. CDR1 and CDR2 (germline): MNHNY, SVGAGI (reference sequence). CDR3 amino acids: CASSYLAGHGYTF. The CDR3 nucleotides read TGTGCCAGCAGTTACCTTGCAGGGCATGGCTACACCTTC.

The chain employs TRBV28 and TRBJ1-1; possibly TRBD1 for D (6 bases). Deletions cut 8 bases from V and 2 bases from J, with 15 bases between. This CDR3 spans 14 amino acids. The V gene's germline CDR1 is MDHEN and CDR2 SYDVKM. The CDR3 sequence: CASRIQGFNTEAFF. DNA for the CDR3: TGTGCCAGCCGGATACAGGGATTCAACACTGAAGCTTTCTTT.

J is TRBJ2-1 and V is TRBV29-1; a possible D gene is TRBD1 (6 bases). Between the trimmed V and J ends, which lost 6 bases and 10 bases, there was a span of 7 bases. The length of the CDR3 is 9 residues. Germline values: CDR1 SQVTM, CDR2 ANQGSEA. CDR3 residues: CSVDREQFF. CDR3 sequence (DNA): TGCAGCGTCGACAGGGAGCAGTTCTTC.

V gene TRBV4-1 combines with J gene TRBJ1-3; D is possibly TRBD1 (5 bases). The ends were cut back, 0 bases at V and 2 bases at J, with 11 bases in the middle. CDR1 and CDR2 (germline): MGHRA, YSYEKL. This CDR3 is built from 16 residues. Written as DNA, the CDR3 is TGCGCCAGCAGCCAAGATATTGGGGGAACTGGAAACACCATATATTTT. This encodes CASSQDIGGTGNTIYF.

The chain has TRBV10-1 and TRBJ2-1, with TRBD2 matching over 11 bases. The V gene end was trimmed by 3 bases and the J gene end by 6 bases; junction bases not matched to a gene: 4. Germline CDR1 WNHNN, CDR2 SYGVQD (reference sequence). This CDR3 is built from 15 residues. In DNA form, the CDR3 reads TGCGCCAGCAGTGATACTAGCGGGAGCTCCAATGAGCAGTTCTTC. It specifies CASSDTSGSSNEQFF.

V usage is TRBV6-1 and J usage is TRBJ1-2; D may be TRBD1 (5 bases). The CDR3 has 15 residues. V lost 3 bases to trimming and J lost 0 bases, with 11 bases between them. CDR1 and CDR2 (germline): MNHNS, SASEGT. The CDR3, as DNA: TGTGCCAGCAGTGAGACAGTAAGCTCTAACTATGGCTACACCTTC. Translated, it gives CASSETVSSNYGYTF.

The chain couples TRBV28 to TRBJ1-3; D uncertain. There are 13 residues in the CDR3. CDR1 is MDHEN and CDR2 is SYDVKM in the germline V gene. Trimming cost V 6 bases and J 4 bases, with 10 bases left between them. The CDR3 spells CASRPLTGNTIYF. The CDR3 DNA reads as TGTGCCAGCAGGCCCCTGACAGGAAACACCATATATTTT.

CDR3 coding DNA: TGTGCCAGCAGCCAAGCCGGCAGCTCTGGAAACACCATATATTTT. It encodes CASSQAGSSGNTIYF. The V call is TRBV9, the J call TRBJ1-3; D is unresolved. Germline-derived CDR1 and CDR2 are SGDLS and YYNGEE. The CDR3 consists of 15 residues. The V and J ends lost 4 bases and 0 bases respectively, with 11 bases between them.

As to this clone: Other DNA sequences in this sample translate to the same CDR3. This chain links TRBV7-9 with TRBJ1-1; D may be TRBD1 (6 bases). The CDR3 is 14 amino acids. V was pared by 1 base and J by 3 bases, with 9 bases between. Germline loops: CDR1 SEHNR, CDR2 FQNEAQ (reference sequence). For the CDR3, the DNA is TGTGCCAGCAGCTTAGGCGGGGGCGACACTGAAGCTTTCTTT. This gives the protein CASSLGGGDTEAFF.

This clone was recorded once. The CDR3 nucleotides read TGTGCCAGCCGGGGACGGTCACAAGAGACCCAGTACTTC. The encoded protein is CASRGRSQETQYF. This rearrangement joins TRBV21-1 to TRBJ2-5. TRBV21-1 is described as a pseudogene. This CDR3 has 13 amino acids.

The chain has TRBV14 and TRBJ2-3; TRBD2 is a possible D gene (6 bases). CDR3 length: 14 residues. Looked up from germline, CDR1 is SGHDN and CDR2 is FVKESK. V was pared by 2 bases and J by 0 bases, with 6 bases between. The CDR3 region has the DNA TGTGCCAGCAGCCAAAGCGGGAGCACAGATACGCAGTATTTT. Its translation is CASSQSGSTDTQYF.

This clone was counted a single time. Other nucleotide sequences in the sample specify the same CDR3. The chain combines TRBV27 with TRBJ2-5, with D hard to call. CDR3 length: 13 residues. The germline gives CDR1 MNHEY, CDR2 SMNVEV (reference sequence). V gave up 1 base and J gave up 5 bases, with 8 bases separating them. This CDR3 reads CASSLLGEETQYF. CDR3 nucleotides: TGTGCCAGCAGTTTATTAGGCGAGGAGACCCAGTACTTC.

This clone is a singleton in its sample. V gene TRBV27 combines with J gene TRBJ1-2; D possibly corresponds to TRBD1 (5 bases). CDR1 is MNHEY, CDR2 SMNVEV, per germline (reference sequence). The CDR3 consists of 13 residues. Trimming left V 1 base short and J 4 bases short, with 7 bases between. CDR3 nucleotides: TGTGCCAGCAGTTTATGGGGCACCTATGGCTACACCTTC. Translated: CASSLWGTYGYTF.

The chain joins TRBV27 to TRBJ2-7; 10 bases are shared with TRBD2. V was pared by 3 bases and J by 5 bases, with 13 bases of the junction left unmatched. CDR1 is MNHEY, CDR2 SMNVEV, per germline (reference sequence). The CDR3 covers 17 residues. CDR3 sequence (DNA): TGTGCCAGCAGTTTCGGGTTTGCTAGCGGGAGTTCGGACGAGCAGTACTTC. Translating gives CASSFGFASGSSDEQYF.

This clone was seen only once. The V call is TRBV7-3, the J call TRBJ2-1; 12 bases match TRBD2. The germline gives CDR1 SGHTA, CDR2 FQGTGA. The CDR3 contains 15 residues. The junction had 8 bases not matched to a gene; V was cut back by 5 bases and J by 9 bases. Here the CDR3 reads CASSPLAGGIGEQFF. CDR3 bases: TGTGCCAGCAGCCCACTAGCGGGAGGAATCGGTGAGCAGTTCTTC.

The sample holds one count of this clone. This chain links TRBV15 with TRBJ2-1, with 9 bases that match TRBD1. Germline V lookup: CDR1 LNHNV, CDR2 YYDKDF (reference sequence). This CDR3 region has 16 residues. J was trimmed by 7 bases and V by 5 bases; bases with no gene match: 12. This CDR3 reads CATSPDRDRVVNEQFF. CDR3 bases: TGTGCCACCAGCCCCGACCGGGACAGGGTTGTAAATGAGCAGTTCTTC.

The chain joins TRBV11-2 to TRBJ2-7; 7 nucleotides align to TRBD2. V dropped 3 bases and J dropped 0; count of bases not matched to a gene: 8. This CDR3 spans 16 amino acids. The germline V gene has CDR1 SGHAT and CDR2 FQNNGV. The CDR3 is CASSLFERGSSYEQYF. DNA for the CDR3: TGTGCCAGCAGCTTGTTTGAGCGCGGGAGCTCCTACGAGCAGTACTTC.

The rearrangement links TRBV29-1 to TRBJ2-1; tentatively, D is TRBD1 or TRBD2 (5 bases each). The V end lost 6 bases, the J end lost 7 bases, and 19 bases lay between the germline ends. The CDR3 is made up of 14 amino acids. Germline CDR1 and CDR2: SQVTM and ANQGSEA. In DNA form, the CDR3 reads TGCAGCGTCCGGGACCCCGGTCTAAAAAATGAGCAGTTCTTC. This codes for CSVRDPGLKNEQFF.

This clone occurred many times. The CDR3 spells CASSLDRGLGYEQYF. DNA for the CDR3: TGTGCCAGCAGCTTGGACAGGGGGCTGGGGTACGAGCAGTACTTC. This rearrangement joins TRBV5-4 to TRBJ2-7; the match to TRBD1 covers 9 bases. The CDR3 spans 15 residues. CDR1 SGHNT and CDR2 YYREEE come from the germline V gene (reference sequence). V trimming: 0 bases; J trimming: 4 bases; junction bases outside the gene matches: 5.

The chain has TRBV4-1 and TRBJ2-5; D could derive from TRBD1 or TRBD2 (5 bases each). The V gene's germline CDR1 is MGHRA and CDR2 YSYEKL. This CDR3 has 13 amino acids. Deletions cut 6 bases from V and 5 bases from J, with 13 bases between. CDR3 in DNA: TGCGCCAGCAGTAGAGGGGTATTGGAGACCCAGTACTTC. Its protein is CASSRGVLETQYF.

Here the CDR3 reads CASSQNRGEAFF. Here the CDR3 DNA reads TGTGCCAGCAGTCAAAACAGGGGTGAAGCTTTCTTT. The chain carries TRBV27 and TRBJ1-1; 7 nucleotides match TRBD1. Per the germline V gene, CDR1 is MNHEY and CDR2 is SMNVEV (reference sequence). The CDR3 runs 12 residues. The J segment lost 7 bases and the V segment lost 5 bases, leaving 4 bases of the junction unmatched.